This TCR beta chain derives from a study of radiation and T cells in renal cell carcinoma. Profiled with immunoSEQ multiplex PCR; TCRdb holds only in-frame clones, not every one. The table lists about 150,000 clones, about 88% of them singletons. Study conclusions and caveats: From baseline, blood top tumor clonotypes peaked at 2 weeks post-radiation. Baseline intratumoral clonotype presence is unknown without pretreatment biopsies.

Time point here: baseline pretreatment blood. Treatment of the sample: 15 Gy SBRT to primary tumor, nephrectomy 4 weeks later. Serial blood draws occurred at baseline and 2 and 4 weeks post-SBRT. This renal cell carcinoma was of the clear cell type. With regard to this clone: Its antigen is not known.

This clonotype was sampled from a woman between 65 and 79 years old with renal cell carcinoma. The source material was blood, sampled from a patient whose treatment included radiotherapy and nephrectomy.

The CDR3 DNA reads as TGTGCCACCAGCATGGGGACCTACGAGGAGACCCAGTACTTC. Translation: CATSMGTYEETQYF. V is TRBV15 and J is TRBJ2-5; either TRBD1 or TRBD2 may supply D (5 bases each). V was trimmed by 4 bases and J by 5 bases, leaving 14 bases between them. In germline, CDR1 is LNHNV, CDR2 YYDKDF (reference sequence). This CDR3 has 14 amino acids.